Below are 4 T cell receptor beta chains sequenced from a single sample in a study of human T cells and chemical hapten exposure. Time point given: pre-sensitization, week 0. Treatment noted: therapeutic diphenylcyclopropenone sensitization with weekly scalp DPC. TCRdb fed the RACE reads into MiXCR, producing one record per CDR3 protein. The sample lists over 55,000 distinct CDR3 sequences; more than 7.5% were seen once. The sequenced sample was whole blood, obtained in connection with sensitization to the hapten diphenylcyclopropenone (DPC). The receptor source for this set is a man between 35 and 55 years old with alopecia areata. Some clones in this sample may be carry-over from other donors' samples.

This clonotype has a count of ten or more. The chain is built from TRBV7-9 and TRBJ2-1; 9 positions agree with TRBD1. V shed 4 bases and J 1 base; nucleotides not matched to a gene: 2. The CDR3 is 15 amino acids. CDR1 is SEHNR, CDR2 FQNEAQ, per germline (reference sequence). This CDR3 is CASSSGTGSYNEQFF. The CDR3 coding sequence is TGTGCCAGCAGCTCCGGGACAGGGTCCTACAATGAGCAGTTCTTC.

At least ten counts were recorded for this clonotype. CDR3: CATSDWLGEMETQYF. CDR3 DNA sequence: TGTGCCACCAGTGATTGGCTAGGGGAGATGGAGACCCAGTACTTC. V usage is TRBV24-1 and J usage is TRBJ2-5; the D gene could be TRBD1 or TRBD2 (5 bases each). V lost 2 bases and J lost 5, with 14 bases in between. The length of the CDR3 is 15 residues. The V gene's germline CDR1 is KGHDR and CDR2 SFDVKD.

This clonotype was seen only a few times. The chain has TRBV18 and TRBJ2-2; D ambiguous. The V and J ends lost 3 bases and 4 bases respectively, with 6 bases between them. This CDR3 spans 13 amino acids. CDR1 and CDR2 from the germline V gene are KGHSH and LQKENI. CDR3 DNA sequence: TGTGCCAGCTCACCCACCGTCACCGGGGAGCTGTTTTTT. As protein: CASSPTVTGELFF. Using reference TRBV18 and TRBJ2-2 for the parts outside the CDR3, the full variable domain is NAGVMQNPRHLVRRRGQEARLRCSPMKGHSHVYWYRQLPEEGLKFMVYLQKENIIDESGMPKERFSAEFPKEGPSILRIQQVVRGDSAAYFCASSPTVTGELFFGEGSRLTVL.

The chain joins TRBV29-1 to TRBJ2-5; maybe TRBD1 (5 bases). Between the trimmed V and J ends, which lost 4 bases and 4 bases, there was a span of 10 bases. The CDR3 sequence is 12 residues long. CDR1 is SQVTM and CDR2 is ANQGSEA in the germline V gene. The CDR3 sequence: CSVGRGIETQYF. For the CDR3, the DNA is TGCAGCGTTGGTAGGGGTATAGAGACCCAGTACTTC.